These 14 T cell receptor beta chains were sequenced from one sample in a study of T cell responses to AZD1222 COVID-19 vaccine. TCRdb keeps only in-frame clones here, not all; method: immunoSEQ multiplex PCR. There are around 150,000 clones in the sample; roughly nine tenths occur only once, and about 7.5% lies in the top ten. Material: peripheral blood, obtained 28 days after the second dose of the MenACWY control vaccine. These receptors came from an adult who received the MenACWY meningococcal vaccine as a control.

The chain links TRBV10-3 to TRBJ2-5; D may be TRBD1 or TRBD2 (6 bases each). Deletions cut 8 bases from V and 2 bases from J, with 21 bases between. CDR1 ENHRY and CDR2 SYGVKD come from the germline V gene. This CDR3 contains 16 residues. This CDR3 reads CAIGKVGGDLQETQYF. The CDR3 DNA follows: TGTGCCATCGGGAAGGTGGGGGGCGACCTTCAAGAGACCCAGTACTTC.

V usage is TRBV6-2 or TRBV6-3 and J usage is TRBJ2-3, with TRBD2 as a possible D gene (6 bases). This CDR3 is built from 15 residues. V was clipped by 6 bases and J by 4 bases, with 17 bases between them. CDR1 MNHEY and CDR2 SVGEGT come from the germline V gene. The CDR3 bases are TGTGCCAGCAGCTCGATGGCGGGATTTTCAGATACGCAGTATTTT. Residues: CASSSMAGFSDTQYF.

The chain's CDR3 is CASSFFFRGPYEQYF. The CDR3 coding sequence is TGTGCCAGCAGCTTTTTTTTCCGGGGGCCCTACGAGCAGTACTTC. The rearrangement uses TRBV5-6 and TRBJ2-7; D possibly uses TRBD1 or TRBD2 (6 bases each). Germline V CDR1 and CDR2: SGHDT, YYEEEE. This CDR3 spans 15 amino acids. The V end lost 2 bases, the J end lost 2 bases, and 14 bases lay between the germline ends.

A few counts support this clone. The chain is built from TRBV3-1 (or the pseudogene TRBV3-2) and TRBJ2-1; 10 bases agree with TRBD2. V dropped 4 bases and J dropped 14; count of bases not matched to a gene: 8. Germline CDR1 LGHDT, CDR2 YNNKEL (reference sequence). CDR3 size: 13 residues. Here the CDR3 reads CASSPSSGGAEFF. Written as DNA, the CDR3 is TGTGCCAGCAGCCCTTCTAGCGGGGGAGCAGAGTTCTTC.

This sequence joins TRBV28 and TRBJ1-5; 9 bases are a match to TRBD1. Germline lookup yields CDR1 MDHEN and CDR2 SYDVKM. Trimming took 5 bases from V and 5 from J; bases not matched to a gene: 7. The CDR3 length is 15 residues. CDR3 residues: CASSRPGQGYQPQHF. CDR3 bases: TGTGCCAGCAGTCGGCCGGGACAGGGTTATCAGCCCCAGCATTTT.

This rearrangement joins TRBV19 to TRBJ1-6, with 10 bases matching TRBD1. Trimming at V came to 5 bases and at J to 10 bases, leaving 8 bases not matched to a gene. Germline V gene sequence: CDR1 LNHDA, CDR2 SQIVND (reference sequence). The CDR3 has 15 amino acids. As DNA, the CDR3 is TGTGCCAGTAGTCCAGACAGGGGGCGTATGTCACCCCTCCACTTT. It translates to CASSPDRGRMSPLHF.

V is TRBV10-3 and J is TRBJ2-7; weak D call: TRBD1 (6 bases). Germline V CDR1 and CDR2: ENHRY, SYGVKD. Trimming removed 0 bases at V and 6 bases at J, with 15 bases between. The length of the CDR3 is 15 residues. This CDR3 is CAISESQGLLTEQYF. DNA of the CDR3: TGTGCCATCAGTGAGTCCCAGGGGCTTTTGACCGAGCAGTACTTC.

This sequence joins TRBV1 and TRBJ2-7; the table's D call, TRBD1, has no DNA check behind it. TRBV1 is a recognized pseudogene. The CDR3 sequence is 15 residues long. DNA for the CDR3: TGCACCAGCAGCCAACTGGACAGAGCTCCCTACGAGCAGTACTTC. Protein: CTSSQLDRAPYEQYF.

This chain links TRBV28 with TRBJ1-5, with TRBD1 matching 7 bases. Germline CDR1 is MDHEN and CDR2 is SYDVKM. The CDR3 covers 15 residues. The junction had 4 bases not matched to a gene; V was cut back by 2 bases and J by 3 bases. CDR3 bases: TGTGCCAGCAGTTTAGCCGACAGGGACAATCAGCCCCAGCATTTT. It translates to CASSLADRDNQPQHF.

A few counts support this clone. The chain recombines TRBV19 with TRBJ1-1; 10 positions match TRBD1. The germline CDR1 and CDR2 sequences are LNHDA and SQIVND (reference sequence). This CDR3 has 12 amino acids. V trimming: 10 bases; J trimming: 4 bases; junction bases outside the gene matches: 3. The CDR3 nucleotides are TGTGCCACCAGGACAGGGGGCACTGAAGCTTTCTTT. Amino acid sequence: CATRTGGTEAFF.

The V call is TRBV7-6, the J call TRBJ2-5; no clear D gene. Germline V gives CDR1 SGHVS, CDR2 FNYEAQ. The CDR3 has 14 residues. V was shortened by 1 base and J by 1 base, with 7 bases between the two germline ends. In DNA form, the CDR3 reads TGTGCCAGCAGCTTAGTGTTTGGCCAAGAGACCCAGTACTTC. Translation: CASSLVFGQETQYF. The full variable domain, its missing parts supplied by reference TRBV7-6 and TRBJ2-5, is GAGVSQSPRYKVTKRGQDVALRCDPISGHVSLYWYRQALGQGPEFLTYFNYEAQQDKSGLPNDRFSAERPEGSISTLTIQRTEQRDSAMYRCASSLVFGQETQYFGPGTRLLVL.

V usage is TRBV6-5 and J usage is TRBJ1-3; tentative D call: TRBD1 (5 bases). Germline CDR1 reads MNHEY; CDR2 reads SVGAGI. The CDR3 sequence is 13 residues long. V was shortened by 6 bases and J by 4 bases, with 10 bases between the two germline ends. The CDR3 coding sequence is TGTGCCAGCAGAGACGGGGGGGGAAACACCATATATTTT. It codes for CASRDGGGNTIYF.

CDR3 in DNA: TGTGCCAGCAGTCCTGAGACGCCCTCGGTATCGGAGGGCTACACCTTC. This sequence encodes CASSPETPSVSEGYTF. This chain connects TRBV9 to TRBJ1-2, with no clear D. The CDR3 length is 16 residues. Per the germline V gene, CDR1 is SGDLS and CDR2 is YYNGEE. Trimming cost V 5 bases and J 8 bases, with 25 bases left between them.

The chain joins TRBV20-1 to TRBJ2-1; 7 nucleotides align to TRBD2. CDR3 length: 13 residues. With V trimmed by 5 bases and J by 5 bases, 6 bases remained unmatched. Germline CDR1 DFQATT, CDR2 SNEGSKA (reference sequence). CDR3 sequence (DNA): TGCAGTGCTGGTGGACTAGTGAACAATGAGCAGTTCTTC. This gives the protein CSAGGLVNNEQFF.